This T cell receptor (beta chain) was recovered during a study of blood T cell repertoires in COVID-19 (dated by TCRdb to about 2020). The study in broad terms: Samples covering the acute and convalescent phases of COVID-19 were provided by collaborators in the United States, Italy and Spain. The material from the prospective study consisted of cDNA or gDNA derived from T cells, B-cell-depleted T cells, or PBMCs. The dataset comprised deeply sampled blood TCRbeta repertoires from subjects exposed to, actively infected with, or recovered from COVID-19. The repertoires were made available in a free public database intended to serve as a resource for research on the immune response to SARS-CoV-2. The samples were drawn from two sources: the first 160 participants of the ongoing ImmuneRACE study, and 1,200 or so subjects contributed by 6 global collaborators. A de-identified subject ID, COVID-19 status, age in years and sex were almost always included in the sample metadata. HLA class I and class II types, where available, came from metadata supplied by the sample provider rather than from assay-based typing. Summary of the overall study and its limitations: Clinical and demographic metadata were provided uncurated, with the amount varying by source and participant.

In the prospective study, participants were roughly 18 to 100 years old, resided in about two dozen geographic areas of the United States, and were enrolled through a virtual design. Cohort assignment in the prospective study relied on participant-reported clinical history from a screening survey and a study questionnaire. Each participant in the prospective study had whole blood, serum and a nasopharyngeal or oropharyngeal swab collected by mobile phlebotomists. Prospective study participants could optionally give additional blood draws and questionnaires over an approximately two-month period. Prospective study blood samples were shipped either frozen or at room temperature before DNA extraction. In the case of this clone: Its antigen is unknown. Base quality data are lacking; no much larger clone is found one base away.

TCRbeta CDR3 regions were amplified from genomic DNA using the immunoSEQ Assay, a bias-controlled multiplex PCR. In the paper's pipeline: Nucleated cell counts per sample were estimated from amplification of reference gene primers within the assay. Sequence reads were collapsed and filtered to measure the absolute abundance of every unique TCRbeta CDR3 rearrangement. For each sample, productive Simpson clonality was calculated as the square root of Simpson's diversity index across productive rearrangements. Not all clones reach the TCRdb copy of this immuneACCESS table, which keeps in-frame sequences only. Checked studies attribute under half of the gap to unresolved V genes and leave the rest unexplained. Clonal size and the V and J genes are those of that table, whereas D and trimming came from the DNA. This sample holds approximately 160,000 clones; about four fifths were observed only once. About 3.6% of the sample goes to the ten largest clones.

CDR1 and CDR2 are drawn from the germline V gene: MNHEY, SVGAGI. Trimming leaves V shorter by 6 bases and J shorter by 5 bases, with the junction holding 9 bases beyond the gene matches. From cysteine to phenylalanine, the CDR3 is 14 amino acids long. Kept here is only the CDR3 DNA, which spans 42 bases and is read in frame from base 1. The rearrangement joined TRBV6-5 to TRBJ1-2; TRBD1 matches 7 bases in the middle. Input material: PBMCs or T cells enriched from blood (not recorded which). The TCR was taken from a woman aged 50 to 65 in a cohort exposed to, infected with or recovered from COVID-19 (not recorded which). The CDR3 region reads CASRHPQGEYGYTF. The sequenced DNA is TGTGCCAGCAGACACCCGCAGGGGGAATATGGCTACACCTTC.